This TCR beta chain was sequenced during a study of blood T cells in healthy people across ages. The study's findings and limits: Correlation between TCR beta diversity and naive T cell percentage was strong. Any conclusive comparison of naive versus antigen-experienced cells was prevented by using unsorted PBMCs.

There are 16 residues in the CDR3. Germline V lookup: CDR1 MNHEY, CDR2 SVGAGI. To note about this clonotype: What it binds is not known.

Every sample gave at least 5 micrograms of total RNA when it was extracted. Combining a sample-barcoded 5' primer with a J-beta primer mix, a second PCR ran for about 6 to 11 cycles. TCRdb recomputed calls from the 5' RACE reads with MiXCR, one row per CDR3 protein. This sample has roughly 930,000 distinct CDR3 sequences, with around 46% found just once. The source is a man aged 25-40 years in good health. The chain couples TRBV6-5 to TRBJ2-5; TRBD1 agrees at 7 bases. The J call may be wrong; the DNA end is better matched by TRBJ2-7. Sequenced material: blood. CDR3 nucleotides: TGTGCCAGCAGTTACTCCCCAGGGGGTAATTCTTACGAGCAGTACTTC. Amino acid sequence: CASSYSPGGNSYEQYF.